The 12 T cell receptor beta chains reported below all come from one sample, sequenced in a study of cytomegalovirus exposure and HLA in healthy donors. PCR involved 60 Vbeta and 13 Jbeta primers. The method was immunoSEQ multiplex PCR; TCRdb's version includes in-frame clones alone and lacks a portion of them. Its clone listing holds around 100,000 clones. The sequenced sample consisted of PBMCs. The source is a man aged 30-40 years in good health and CMV-seronegative.

The rearrangement uses TRBV19 and TRBJ1-1; D remains ambiguous. V was trimmed by 6 bases and J by 10 bases, leaving 15 bases between them. Germline values: CDR1 LNHDA, CDR2 SQIVND (reference sequence). This CDR3 region has 12 residues. The CDR3, as DNA: TGTGCCAGTAGCGGAGCTAAGAGGCGAGCTTTCTTT. Protein: CASSGAKRRAFF.

This chain joins TRBV7-2 and TRBJ2-5; perhaps TRBD2 as D (5 bases). From germline, CDR1 is SGHTA and CDR2 FQGNSA. Trimming removed 3 bases at V and 5 bases at J, with 13 bases between. This CDR3 is 14 amino acids long. CDR3 bases: TGTGCCAGCAGCTTTGGGGATCCGGGGGAGACCCAGTACTTC. Its translation is CASSFGDPGETQYF.

The J gene is TRBJ1-6, the V gene TRBV6-5; 8 bases fit TRBD1. The CDR3 covers 15 residues. V gave up 3 bases and J gave up 7 bases; unmatched junction bases: 5. CDR1 and CDR2 (germline): MNHEY, SVGAGI. The CDR3 loop reads CASSYGQGENSPLHF. The CDR3 coding sequence is TGTGCCAGCAGTTATGGACAGGGTGAAAATTCACCCCTCCACTTT.

This chain uses TRBV2 with TRBJ1-2, with D unresolved. Per germline, CDR1 SNHLY and CDR2 FYNNEI. V lost 6 bases and J lost 4, with 12 bases in between. The CDR3 extends over 13 amino acids. CDR3 in amino acids: CASRGDTSYGYTF. As DNA, the CDR3 is TGTGCCAGCAGGGGAGACACCTCCTATGGCTACACCTTC.

This chain links TRBV4-2 with TRBJ1-2, with D possibly TRBD1 on 6 matching bases. This CDR3 is built from 15 residues. Germline V gives CDR1 LGHNA, CDR2 YNFKEQ. V lost 3 bases and J 2 bases, leaving 13 bases between the germline ends. The chain's CDR3 is CASSQGGTTNYGYTF. CDR3 bases: TGTGCCAGCAGCCAGGGGGGGACAACCAACTATGGCTACACCTTC.

The CDR3 sequence: CSVALAGETQYF. In DNA, the CDR3 is TGCAGCGTTGCTCTGGCAGGGGAGACCCAGTACTTC. The V call is TRBV29-1, the J call TRBJ2-5, with D possibly matching TRBD1 (5 bases). Germline V lookup: CDR1 SQVTM, CDR2 ANQGSEA. This CDR3 has 12 amino acids. With 4 bases removed from V and 5 bases from J, the gap between germline ends came to 11 bases.

The rearrangement links TRBV6-5 to TRBJ2-5; tentative D call: TRBD2 (5 bases). This CDR3 has 12 residues. Germline V gene sequence: CDR1 MNHEY, CDR2 SVGAGI. V lost 6 bases, J lost 9 bases, and 14 bases lay in between. The CDR3 spells CASRSQPGAQYF. The CDR3 region has the DNA TGTGCCAGCAGAAGTCAGCCCGGGGCCCAGTACTTC.

CDR3 DNA: TGTGCCAGCAGCTTAACTTTGACAGGTTCCGGGGAGCTGTTTTTT. Its translation: CASSLTLTGSGELFF. The rearrangement joins TRBV5-5 to TRBJ2-2, with D perhaps TRBD1 (6 bases). Trimming pared 2 bases from V and 6 bases from J, leaving 14 bases between. CDR3 length equals 15 residues. Germline V gene lookup returns CDR1 SGHKS and CDR2 YYEKEE (reference sequence).

The CDR3, as DNA: TGTGCCACCAGCAGAGATCGGGGAAAGGTCCTTAATAATCAGCCCCAGCATTTT. Its translation: CATSRDRGKVLNNQPQHF. The rearrangement uses TRBV15 and TRBJ1-5; D remains unclear. Germline assignment: CDR1 LNHNV and CDR2 YYDKDF (reference sequence). The CDR3 has 18 amino acids. The V and J ends lost 0 bases and 4 bases respectively, with 19 bases between them. Supplemented by reference TRBV15 and TRBJ1-5, the full variable domain reads DAMVIQNPRYQVTQFGKPVTLSCSQTLNHNVMYWYQQKSSQAPKLLFHYYDKDFNNEADTPDNFQSRRPNTSFCFLDIRSPGLGDTAMYLCATSRDRGKVLNNQPQHFGDGTRLSIL.

This sequence joins TRBV4-1 and TRBJ2-5, with a weak D call TRBD1 (6 bases). The DNA end is more similar to TRBJ2-7, so the J call may be wrong. CDR1 is MGHRA, CDR2 YSYEKL, per germline. The CDR3 totals 17 residues. The CDR3 DNA is TGCGCCAGCAGCCAAGGCCCCCCGACAGGTTCCTTCTACGAGCAGTACTTC. This gives the protein CASSQGPPTGSFYEQYF.

The chain is built from TRBV12-5 and TRBJ2-1; D unresolved. V was clipped by 1 base and J by 5 bases, with 9 bases between them. The CDR3 loop spans 14 amino acids. Germline V CDR1 and CDR2: LGHNT, FRNRAP. The CDR3 sequence is CASGLASLNNEQFF. The CDR3, as DNA: TGTGCTAGTGGTTTGGCAAGTCTAAACAATGAGCAGTTCTTC.

The V call is TRBV7-2, the J call TRBJ1-5; D gene ambiguous. Germline V gene lookup returns CDR1 SGHTA and CDR2 FQGNSA. V lost 2 bases and J 3 bases, leaving 5 bases between the germline ends. This CDR3 comprises 13 residues. The CDR3 is CASSLQSNQPQHF. As DNA, the CDR3 is TGTGCCAGCAGCTTACAATCCAATCAGCCCCAGCATTTT.